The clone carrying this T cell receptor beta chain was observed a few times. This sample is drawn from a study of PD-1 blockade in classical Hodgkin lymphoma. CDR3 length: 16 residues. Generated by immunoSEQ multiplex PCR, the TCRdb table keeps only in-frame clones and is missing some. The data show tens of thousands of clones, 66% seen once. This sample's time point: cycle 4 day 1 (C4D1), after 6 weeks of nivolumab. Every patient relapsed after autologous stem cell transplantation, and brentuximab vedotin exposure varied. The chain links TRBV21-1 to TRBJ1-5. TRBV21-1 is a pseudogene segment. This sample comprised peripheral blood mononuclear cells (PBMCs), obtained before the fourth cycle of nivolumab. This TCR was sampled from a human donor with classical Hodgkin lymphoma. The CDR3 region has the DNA TGTGCCAGCAGCAAAGTTTTAAAGGGTGGAAGGCAGCCCCAGCATTTT. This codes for CASSKVLKGGRQPQHF.